Included here is one TCR beta chain sequence, with context. In its sample, this clonotype was seen many times. No antigen is known for it. No base-level quality is on record; no much larger clone is a single base apart. This entry belongs to a study of regulatory T cells in long-lasting Graves disease (dated by TCRdb to the early 2020s). Describing the broader study: Patients with newly diagnosed Graves' disease had been on antithyroid drugs for under 3 months. Persistent Graves' disease patients were compared with newly diagnosed Graves' disease patients by peripheral blood TCR sequencing and RNA sequencing. The study was registered as a clinical trial and conducted in China. A total of around 35 samples underwent TCR sequencing: around 13 from persistent and around 20 from newly diagnosed Graves' disease patients. General findings and caveats noted by the study authors: Patients with persistent disease shared more public clonotypes (approximately 2,500) than newly diagnosed patients did (about 1,000). Preferential use of TRBV28, TRBJ1-2 and TRBJ2-5 was observed in persistent disease, whereas TRBV20-1 and TRBJ2-1 were favored in newly diagnosed disease. Only peripheral blood was studied, because thyroid tissue, the primary lesion, was inaccessible. Sequencing and analysis were limited to the TCR beta chain. The small sample size was acknowledged by the authors as a limitation that may reduce accuracy. Persistent Graves' disease patients showed lower TCR Shannon entropy and fewer highly expanded clones than newly diagnosed patients, suggesting clonal expansion.

Reading the label with the study, this specimen's time point is: newly diagnosed GD, antithyroid drugs for less than 3 months. For both TCR sequencing and RNA sequencing, RNA was extracted from PBMCs using TRIzol. Graves' disease was diagnosed according to American Thyroid Association guidelines. The patients came from an endocrinology department in Xi'an, China. Each patient gave about 10 milliliters of peripheral blood, collected in an EDTA anticoagulant tube. Ficoll Paque Plus density gradient separation was used to isolate PBMCs, and no further T cell sorting was done. An Agilent 2100 Bioanalyzer and agarose gel were used to check RNA quality, and a NanoDrop 2000 was used to measure RNA concentration. The library was prepared using multiplex PCR. The instrument was an Illumina HiSeq 4000. To build TCR beta libraries, CDR3 regions were amplified by Arm-PCR using iRepertoire HTBI primers. Before sequencing, the PCR products went through gel purification. In the authors' own workflow: Gene usage analysis of CDR3 amino acid clonotypes relied on the roughly 67 TRBV and 15 or so TRBJ segments identified across samples. Filtered high-quality paired reads were merged into contigs using COPE and FqMerger. BLAST was used to align contigs to IMGT TRBV, TRBD and TRBJ reference genes, and CDR3 was defined according to IMGT. Any clonotype with a frequency above 0.1% was counted as a highly expanded clone. Shannon entropy served as the measure of repertoire diversity, while the Gini coefficient captured V-J evenness. Clonotypes shared by more than one individual were considered public. The public reads were reanalyzed by TCRdb: fastp trimming at Q25, MiXCR alignment, in-frame beta chains only. A single entry per CDR3 protein holds the most common genes and DNA from its merged rows. TCRdb's processing, not the authors' own work, is the source of the V and J calls. The sample yields 450,000 to 700,000 distinct CDR3 sequences; roughly 14% were counted once. Roughly a tenth of the sample rests with the top ten.

From the cysteine through the phenylalanine, the CDR3 covers 16 amino acids. Just CDR3 DNA is preserved here, 48 bases in frame from base 1. Unmatched junction bases come to 10, with V trimmed by 8 bases and J by 1 base. As encoded in the germline V gene, CDR1 is ENHRY while CDR2 is SYGVKD. Separately, the same data were catalogued under a study of T cells in Graves' hyperthyroidism and ophthalmopathy. From the second report: Graves' hyperthyroidism was defined as stable when no progression to ophthalmopathy occurred over 18 months of follow-up. Hyperthyroidism patients were aged 18 to 65 years and newly diagnosed, with disease duration of less than 2 months. Exclusion was applied to patients with uncontrolled infections, other autoimmune diseases, pregnancy or lactation. Diagnoses were based on clinical symptoms, serum thyroxine and TRAb, thyroid ultrasound and orbital computed tomography. For the first round of RT-PCR on the TCR CDR3, the HTBI primer set was used together with the Qiagen OneStep RT-PCR kit. Blood samples also contained most of the expanded thyroid clonotypes (frequency above 0.001), which suggests that blood repertoires may reflect thyroid immune responses. A 13 V-J signature model separated ophthalmopathy from stable hyperthyroidism, with around 90% sensitivity and roughly 81% specificity in cross-validation and 80%/75% in testing. In validation, progression to ophthalmopathy was predicted by the model with approximately 67% sensitivity and roughly 72% specificity, a median of approximately 6.5 months before onset. TCR V-J signatures able to tell the groups apart were searched for in a discovery cohort of 90 to 100 patients, of whom 40 to 45 had Graves' ophthalmopathy and around 57 had stable Graves' hyperthyroidism. Prospective prediction of ophthalmopathy was tested in an independent validation cohort of 18 to 20 hyperthyroidism patients and 17 patients who later progressed to ophthalmopathy. For training and testing, the roughly 93 patients in the discovery cohort were randomly divided in a 7:3 ratio. In addition, the study compared T-cell repertoires in thyroid tissue and in blood from roughly six Graves' hyperthyroidism patients. Once sampling was done, hyperthyroidism patients were given methimazole at a starting dose of 30 mg daily, whereas ophthalmopathy patients were given high-dose intravenous methylprednisolone. A second multiplex PCR round built the libraries, followed by size selection and purification. Sequencing of the libraries was done on an Illumina HiSeq2000 using paired-end 100 bp reads. Raw data were processed with SOAPnuke, discarding reads with adapters, uncalled bases, mean Phred below 15, or no exact constant-primer or identifier match. COPE v1.2.5 was used to merge high-quality paired reads, and clonotypes were defined as unique nucleotide sequences. MiTCR v1.1 was used to align clonotypes to the IMGT TRBV, TRBD and TRBJ reference segments. The analysis was restricted to V-J combinations with a frequency above 0.0001, which together covered about 99% of the repertoires. A TCS score was defined as the ratio between F50 (clonal expansion) and ExV (chaos), using BLOSUM62-based TCRdist between CDR3 peptides within each V-J. Welch's t-statistics and random forest reduced several hundred V-J features to 13, which were used in a naive Bayes classifier (R e1071). No statistical method was used to fix the sample size in advance, and group allocation was not hidden from the investigators. TCR Vbeta CDR3 sequencing of 135 peripheral blood samples (43 ophthalmopathy, over 70 hyperthyroidism and roughly 17 progressor patients) is reported in the paper.

The chain links TRBV10-3 with TRBJ2-7, with 11 junctional bases fitting TRBD1. This TCR derives from a man aged 25 to 40 with Graves disease. Donor details come from another sample of the same person, matched by shared clones. The sample was peripheral blood mononuclear cells (PBMCs), taken at new diagnosis, from a patient treated with antithyroid drugs. The CDR3 region has the sequence CAIGGGGQGVSYEQYF. The DNA sequence reads TGTGCCATCGGGGGAGGGGGACAGGGGGTTTCCTACGAGCAGTACTTC.